This T cell receptor beta chain was identified during a study of T cells expressing NK-cell markers. Study at large: Seven of the eight sequenced donors were HCMV-seropositive; one was seronegative.

CDR1 and CDR2 from the germline V gene are SGHDT and YYEEEE. CDR3 length: 16 residues. General study findings and limits: A few of the donors also had these clonotypes leading their CD3+CD56-NKG2C+ fraction.

Note on this clonotype: Its antigen is unknown.

TCRdb processed the 5' RACE reads again and assigns one entry to each CDR3 protein, with no DNA. Its table lists a few hundred thousand distinct CDR3 sequences. Sequenced material: blood T cells: a sorted CD56 or NKG2C T cell subset, CD4+ or CD8+ T cells, or bulk PBMC T cells (not recorded which). V gene TRBV5-6 combines with J gene TRBJ2-1. The TCR originated in a man aged 18 to 35 in good health. This chain's CDR3 is CASSLKFGRLLDEQFF.